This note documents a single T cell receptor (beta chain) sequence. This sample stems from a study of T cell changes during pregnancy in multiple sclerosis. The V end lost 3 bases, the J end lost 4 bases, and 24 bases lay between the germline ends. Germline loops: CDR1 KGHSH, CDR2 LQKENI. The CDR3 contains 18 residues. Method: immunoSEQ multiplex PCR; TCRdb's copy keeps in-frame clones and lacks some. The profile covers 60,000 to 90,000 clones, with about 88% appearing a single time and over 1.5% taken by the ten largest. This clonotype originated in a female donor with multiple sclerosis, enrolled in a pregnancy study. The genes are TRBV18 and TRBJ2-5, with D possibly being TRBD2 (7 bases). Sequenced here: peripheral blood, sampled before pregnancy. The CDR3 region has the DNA TGTGCCAGCTCACCCTTAACCCGGAACGGGGGGCGCGCAGAGACCCAGTACTTC. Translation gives CASSPLTRNGGRAETQYF.